This TCR beta chain was captured by sequencing in a study of OX40 agonist ivuxolimab in advanced cancers. Study as a whole: Each patient was given ivuxolimab into a vein every 2 weeks, at 0.01 to 10 mg/kg. Antecedent anti-PD-1, anti-PD-L1 or anti-CTLA-4 therapy was permissible, with roughly 36% having received some.

Here immunoSEQ multiplex PCR was the method, and the copy in TCRdb shows in-frame clones only, minus some. The sample includes about 47,000 clones, approximately 79% of them seen just once. V lost 0 bases and J lost 2; bases outside the gene matches: 0. The CDR3 length is 15 residues. CDR1 is SGDLS, CDR2 YYNGEE, per germline. The clonotype originates from an adult with an advanced solid tumor such as melanoma, head and neck, liver or kidney cancer. Sequencing was performed on CD4+ or CD8+ T cells sorted from blood, taken in a trial of the OX40 agonist ivuxolimab. The rearrangement joins TRBV9 to TRBJ1-5, with 9 bases aligning to TRBD1. This chain's CDR3 is CASSVGDRGNQPQHF. CDR3 in DNA: TGTGCCAGCAGCGTAGGGGACAGGGGCAATCAGCCCCAGCATTTT.